One sample yielded the 31 T cell receptor beta chains listed below, sequenced in a study of regulatory T cells in long-lasting Graves disease. Both iRepertoire HTBI primers and Arm-PCR of CDR3 regions were used to build the TCR beta libraries. TCRdb reprocessed the multiplex PCR reads with MiXCR, giving one entry per CDR3 protein. The sample has 300,000 to 400,000 distinct CDR3 sequences, 15% seen once; the top ten hold about 20%. This sample's time point: newly diagnosed GD, antithyroid drugs for less than 3 months. From RNA extracted from PBMCs, the TCR library was made. Sequences were derived from peripheral blood mononuclear cells (PBMCs), sampled at new diagnosis, from a patient treated with antithyroid drugs. These receptor sequences come from a female donor with Graves disease.

This clonotype was recorded many times. The chain recombines TRBV5-1 with TRBJ1-1, with a weak D call TRBD1 (6 bases). Germline V CDR1 and CDR2: SGHRS, YFSETQ. This CDR3 has 14 residues. The germline V and J ends were trimmed by 0 bases and 8 bases, with 14 bases remaining between them. Here the CDR3 reads CASSLGLGGEEAFF. The CDR3, as DNA: TGCGCCAGCAGCTTGGGTCTAGGGGGGGAAGAAGCTTTCTTT.

This clonotype has a count of ten or more. The gene calls are TRBV7-3 and TRBJ1-1, with 7 positions matching TRBD1. V shed 5 bases and J 5 bases; nucleotides not matched to a gene: 5. The CDR3 extends over 13 amino acids. The germline V gene has CDR1 SGHTA and CDR2 FQGTGA. As DNA, the CDR3 is TGTGCCAGCAGCACCTCACAGGGGACTGAAGCTTTCTTT. Its protein product is CASSTSQGTEAFF.

This clonotype was counted only a few times. This may come from a read error, since a much larger clone is one base off. This chain links TRBV7-3 with TRBJ2-3; no definite D call. The CDR3 contains 15 residues. Germline V gives CDR1 SGHTA, CDR2 FQGTGA. In nucleotides, the CDR3 is TGTGCCAGCGGCTTAACGACGTTGCGTGGAGATACGCAGTATTTT. Its translation: CASGLTTLRGDTQYF.

This clonotype was detected only once. This likely reflects a read error, since a far larger clone is one base away. The CDR3 protein is CASNLGQHF. For the CDR3, the DNA is TGTGCCAGCAACTTGGGCCAGCATTTT. The chain uses TRBV5-5 and TRBJ1-5; D is undetermined. The length of the CDR3 is 9 residues. Germline V gives CDR1 SGHKS, CDR2 YYEKEE (reference sequence).

Many counts were recorded for this clonotype. This sequence joins TRBV6-1 and TRBJ2-7; TRBD2 agrees at 9 bases. V was pared by 9 bases and J by 0 bases, with 6 bases of the junction left unmatched. Germline V gene data show CDR1 as MNHNS and CDR2 as SASEGT. The CDR3 loop spans 14 amino acids. The chain's CDR3 is CASLGLASSYEQYF. DNA for the CDR3: TGTGCCAGTTTAGGACTAGCGAGCTCCTACGAGCAGTACTTC.

This clonotype was seen ten or more times. The chain has TRBV12-3 or TRBV12-4 and TRBJ1-1; the D gene is possibly TRBD1 (6 bases). CDR3 length: 14 amino acids. V lost 6 bases and J lost 4, with 15 bases in between. The CDR3 coding sequence is TGTGCCAGCAGAACGGGACACCCGAGCACTGAAGCTTTCTTT. Encoded protein: CASRTGHPSTEAFF.

V is TRBV5-1 and J is TRBJ1-5, with TRBD1 matching over 8 bases. This CDR3 comprises 16 residues. The junction had 7 bases not matched to a gene; V was cut back by 0 bases and J by 5 bases. Germline assignment: CDR1 SGHRS and CDR2 YFSETQ. The chain's CDR3 is CASSLEPGTGYQPQHF. CDR3 DNA: TGCGCCAGCAGCTTGGAACCCGGGACAGGATATCAGCCCCAGCATTTT.

At least ten counts were recorded for this clonotype. The V gene is TRBV3-1, the J gene TRBJ1-2; tentatively, D is TRBD1 (5 bases). The CDR3 covers 14 residues. Deletions cut 0 bases from V and 8 bases from J, with 13 bases between. Germline loops: CDR1 LGHDT, CDR2 YNNKEL (reference sequence). The CDR3 nucleotides are TGTGCCAGCAGCCAAGATCCTGGGGGTTCGGGCTACACCTTC. As protein: CASSQDPGGSGYTF.

This chain uses TRBV14 with TRBJ2-3, with 11 bases identical to TRBD2. CDR1 is SGHDN and CDR2 is FVKESK in the germline V gene. The V gene end was trimmed by 1 base and the J gene end by 3 bases; junction bases not matched to a gene: 9. This CDR3 comprises 18 residues. Here the CDR3 DNA reads TGTGCCAGCAGCCAAGTGAAGACTAGCGGGGTTTTGACAGATACGCAGTATTTT. Protein sequence: CASSQVKTSGVLTDTQYF.

Only a few counts were recorded for this clonotype. This chain joins TRBV28 and TRBJ2-1, with 11 bases fitting TRBD1. Germline loops: CDR1 MDHEN, CDR2 SYDVKM. The CDR3 runs 17 residues. The V segment lost 5 bases and the J segment 4 bases; nucleotides outside the gene matches: 10. The CDR3 nucleotides read TGTGCCAGCAGTCGCCCACCGGGACAGGGGGAGTACAATGAGCAGTTCTTC. Translated, it gives CASSRPPGQGEYNEQFF.

V and J are TRBV7-9 and TRBJ2-1, with TRBD2 matching over 9 bases. V gave up 6 bases and J gave up 2 bases; unmatched junction bases: 5. CDR1 and CDR2 (germline): SEHNR, FQNEAQ (reference sequence). The CDR3 totals 15 residues. The CDR3 bases are TGTGCCAGCAGTCCGCGGGAGGGCCCCTACAATGAGCAGTTCTTC. Its translation: CASSPREGPYNEQFF. The variable domain in full, with the rest retrieved from reference TRBV7-9 and TRBJ2-1, is DTGVSQNPRHKITKRGQNVTFRCDPISEHNRLYWYRQTLGQGPEFLTYFQNEAQLEKSRLLSDRFSAERPKGSFSTLEIQRTEQGDSAMYLCASSPREGPYNEQFFGPGTRLTVL.

This clonotype was recorded at least ten times. The genes are TRBV7-8 and TRBJ2-1, with TRBD1 as a possible D gene (6 bases). Germline V gene sequence: CDR1 SGHVS, CDR2 FQNEAQ. Trimming took 5 bases from V and 5 from J, leaving 13 bases between them. The CDR3 is 14 amino acids. CDR3 nucleotide sequence: TGTGCCAGCAGCCTCACCGGACAGAACAATGAGCAGTTCTTC. Encoded protein: CASSLTGQNNEQFF.

In this sample, this clonotype turned up many times. This sequence joins TRBV9 and TRBJ1-4, with a weak D call TRBD1 (6 bases). CDR3 length: 16 residues. Trimming cost V 6 bases and J 5 bases, with 20 bases left between them. CDR1 and CDR2 from the germline V gene are SGDLS and YYNGEE. The CDR3 loop reads CASTEGGTGRNEKLFF. The CDR3 nucleotides read TGTGCCAGCACCGAAGGGGGGACGGGGAGGAATGAAAAACTGTTTTTT.

The rearrangement uses TRBV20-1 and TRBJ2-7; 8 positions match TRBD2. The CDR3 has 13 amino acids. CDR1 and CDR2 (germline): DFQATT, SNEGSKA (reference sequence). J lost 7 bases, V lost 5 bases, and 10 bases had no gene match. CDR3: CSAYTSGRGEQYF. The CDR3 DNA reads TGCAGTGCTTACACTAGCGGCAGAGGGGAGCAGTACTTC.

This clonotype occurred once. The rearrangement joins TRBV18 to TRBJ1-1; tentatively, D is TRBD1 (5 bases). From germline, CDR1 is KGHSH and CDR2 LQKENI. The CDR3 totals 15 residues. The V gene lost 3 bases and the J gene lost 3 bases, with 14 bases spanning the gap. The CDR3 sequence: CASSPSTVLDTEAFF. DNA for the CDR3: TGTGCCAGCTCACCTTCGACAGTGTTGGACACTGAAGCTTTCTTT.

This clonotype was observed many times. The chain couples TRBV6-1 to TRBJ1-4; D is unclear. The V end lost 5 bases, the J end lost 4 bases, and 23 bases lay between the germline ends. Germline CDR1 reads MNHNS; CDR2 reads SASEGT. The CDR3 loop spans 18 amino acids. For the CDR3, the DNA is TGTGCCAGCAGTCAAGAGGCGCCAGAGGCTAATGTTAATGAAAAACTGTTTTTT. This codes for CASSQEAPEANVNEKLFF.

Ten or more counts support this clonotype. The CDR3 loop is CASSLFSGPTYEQYF. CDR3 DNA: TGTGCCAGCAGCTTATTTTCGGGACCAACCTACGAGCAGTACTTC. The chain joins TRBV7-3 to TRBJ2-7; perhaps D is TRBD1 or TRBD2 (5 bases each). Deletions cut 2 bases from V and 2 bases from J, with 13 bases between. Germline-derived CDR1 and CDR2 are SGHTA and FQGTGA. This CDR3 is built from 15 residues. Together with reference TRBV7-3 and TRBJ2-7, the CDR3 gives the full variable domain: GAGVSQTPSNKVTEKGKYVELRCDPISGHTALYWYRQSLGQGPEFLIYFQGTGAADDSGLPNDRFFAVRPEGSVSTLKIQRTERGDSAVYLCASSLFSGPTYEQYFGPGTRLTVT.

Many counts were recorded for this clonotype. This sequence joins TRBV28 and TRBJ2-7, with 10 bases lining up with TRBD2. V shed 3 bases and J 2 bases; nucleotides not matched to a gene: 4. The CDR3 loop spans 15 amino acids. Germline V CDR1 and CDR2: MDHEN, SYDVKM. For the CDR3, the DNA is TGTGCCAGCAGTTTTTCTAGCGGGAGTACCTACGAGCAGTACTTC. Its translation: CASSFSSGSTYEQYF. Supplemented by reference TRBV28 and TRBJ2-7, the full variable domain reads DVKVTQSSRYLVKRTGEKVFLECVQDMDHENMFWYRQDPGLGLRLIYFSYDVKMKEKGDIPEGYSVSREKKERFSLILESASTNQTSMYLCASSFSSGSTYEQYFGPGTRLTVT.

The V call is TRBV7-6, the J call TRBJ1-2, with D perhaps matching TRBD1 (6 bases). The germline V gene encodes CDR1 SGHVS and CDR2 FNYEAQ. There are 17 residues in the CDR3. Trimming took 3 bases from V and 3 from J, leaving 20 bases between them. The CDR3 coding sequence is TGTGCCAGCAGCTTGAACGTGGGGGCCGGCCGCTACTATGGCTACACCTTC. This translates into CASSLNVGAGRYYGYTF. The full variable domain, its missing parts supplied by reference TRBV7-6 and TRBJ1-2, is GAGVSQSPRYKVTKRGQDVALRCDPISGHVSLYWYRQALGQGPEFLTYFNYEAQQDKSGLPNDRFSAERPEGSISTLTIQRTEQRDSAMYRCASSLNVGAGRYYGYTFGSGTRLTVV.

This clonotype was seen repeatedly, ten times or more. The rearrangement links TRBV10-3 to TRBJ1-1; no definite D call. Germline loops: CDR1 ENHRY, CDR2 SYGVKD. The CDR3 runs to 15 residues. V gave up 2 bases and J gave up 1 base, with 11 bases separating them. CDR3 amino acids: CAISETGRANTEAFF. In DNA, the CDR3 is TGTGCCATCAGTGAGACTGGACGGGCGAACACTGAAGCTTTCTTT.

This clonotype was found a few times. The V gene is TRBV10-2, the J gene TRBJ1-3; 7 bases map to TRBD1. The junction had 4 bases not matched to a gene; V was cut back by 0 bases and J by 2 bases. CDR3 length: 16 amino acids. Germline V gives CDR1 WSHSY, CDR2 SAAADI. The CDR3 DNA reads as TGCGCCAGCAGTGAGTCCGGCAGGGGGACTGGAAACACCATATATTTT. Its translation: CASSESGRGTGNTIYF.

The table lists this clonotype with a few counts. The genes are TRBV3-1 and TRBJ1-4; D call uncertain. The CDR3 extends over 18 amino acids. Germline CDR1 reads LGHDT; CDR2 reads YNNKEL (reference sequence). Trimming pared 1 base from V and 4 bases from J, leaving 19 bases between. CDR3 residues: CASSQGIPGPPHNEKLFF. The CDR3 nucleotides read TGTGCCAGCAGCCAAGGGATTCCCGGGCCCCCCCATAATGAAAAACTGTTTTTT.

This clonotype was found many times. The chain uses TRBV10-3 and TRBJ2-7; D perhaps matches TRBD2 (6 bases). V lost 8 bases and J 3 bases, leaving 20 bases between the germline ends. Germline V gene data show CDR1 as ENHRY and CDR2 as SYGVKD. The length of the CDR3 is 15 residues. The CDR3 sequence: CAIREHSLGLYEQYF. CDR3 nucleotide sequence: TGTGCCATCCGGGAGCACTCGTTGGGACTCTACGAGCAGTACTTC.

This clonotype was counted many times. This rearrangement joins TRBV5-1 to TRBJ1-5; 9 bases are a match to TRBD1. Germline values: CDR1 SGHRS, CDR2 YFSETQ. After removal of 5 bases from V and 6 bases from J, the junction contained 30 bases not matched to a gene. The CDR3 spans 22 residues. In DNA, the CDR3 is TGCGCCAGCAGGGATGGACAGGGGACGCGGTCCAAGCACCTCACGACGGGTCAGCCCCAGCATTTT. It codes for CASRDGQGTRSKHLTTGQPQHF.

This clonotype was seen once. The chain employs TRBV7-3 and TRBJ1-6; D call uncertain. The CDR3 is 13 residues long. The germline V gene has CDR1 SGHTA and CDR2 FQGTGA. V was trimmed by 2 bases and J by 10 bases, leaving 9 bases between them. The CDR3 region is CASSLWQASPLHF. DNA of the CDR3: TGTGCCAGCAGCTTATGGCAGGCCTCACCCCTCCACTTT.

The chain uses TRBV7-2 and TRBJ2-1, with 8 bases that match TRBD1. The V segment lost 4 bases and the J segment 2 bases; nucleotides outside the gene matches: 7. CDR3 length: 16 amino acids. Germline V lookup: CDR1 SGHTA, CDR2 FQGNSA. The DNA for the CDR3 is TGTGCCAGCAGCTCCCGGACAGGGACAGCCTACAATGAGCAGTTCTTC. Residues: CASSSRTGTAYNEQFF.

This clonotype was observed many times. The chain uses TRBV27 and TRBJ1-6; possibly TRBD1 for D (6 bases). The germline V and J ends were trimmed by 2 bases and 9 bases, with 8 bases remaining between them. In germline, CDR1 is MNHEY, CDR2 SMNVEV (reference sequence). The CDR3 length is 13 residues. CDR3 residues: CASSLEGVSPLHF. CDR3 nucleotide sequence: TGTGCCAGCAGTTTAGAGGGGGTTTCACCCCTCCACTTT.

This clonotype appeared many times. This chain joins TRBV20-1 and TRBJ1-1; D gene uncertain. V was cut by 7 bases and J by 2 bases, with 14 bases left in between. CDR1 DFQATT and CDR2 SNEGSKA come from the germline V gene (reference sequence). The CDR3 sequence is 13 residues long. CDR3 bases: TGCAGTGTCTGCCGACGGATCAACACTGAAGCTTTCTTT. Translation: CSVCRRINTEAFF.

This clonotype was counted at least ten times. This chain connects TRBV7-9 to TRBJ1-1, with D tentatively TRBD1 (6 bases). The CDR3 is 14 residues long. Per germline, CDR1 SEHNR and CDR2 FQNEAQ (reference sequence). V was shortened by 1 base and J by 7 bases, with 13 bases between the two germline ends. This CDR3 is CASSLEGGANEAFF. CDR3 sequence (DNA): TGTGCCAGCAGCTTAGAAGGGGGGGCAAATGAAGCTTTCTTT.

This clonotype has ten or more counts. V usage is TRBV13 and J usage is TRBJ2-5; D is possibly TRBD1 (5 bases). The V and J ends lost 5 bases and 5 bases respectively, with 18 bases between them. This CDR3 is 15 amino acids long. Germline V gene data show CDR1 as PRHDT and CDR2 as FYEKMQ (reference sequence). The DNA for the CDR3 is TGTGCCAGCAGCCTCAGGGTTAGGGCCTTGGAGACCCAGTACTTC. Its translation is CASSLRVRALETQYF.

The sample holds a few counts of this clonotype. The chain has TRBV20-1 and TRBJ2-1; 9 positions match TRBD2. This CDR3 region has 15 residues. Germline V gives CDR1 DFQATT, CDR2 SNEGSKA (reference sequence). Unmatched junction bases numbered 12, after V lost 5 bases and J lost 7 bases. DNA for the CDR3: TGCAGTGCTGGCCTCCCTAGCGGGGCCCCGAATGAGCAGTTCTTC. Protein product: CSAGLPSGAPNEQFF.